Shown below are 20 T cell receptor beta chains from a single sample sequenced in a study of T-cell memory formation after mild COVID-19. One entry per CDR3 protein, called by TCRdb with MiXCR from the 5' RACE reads. The sample shows approximately 500,000 distinct CDR3 sequences, about 23% of them seen only once. Sequences were obtained from PBMCs or a T cell subset sorted from them (not recorded which). Receptors originate from an adult woman who had mild COVID-19 (a few samples of this study predate the infection). Cell type and time point are not known.

The CDR3 loop reads CSALPSGNQPQHF. The CDR3 coding sequence is TGCAGTGCTCTTCCGTCTGGCAATCAGCCCCAGCATTTT. The V call is TRBV20-1, the J call TRBJ1-5; D remains unclear. Germline assignment: CDR1 DFQATT and CDR2 SNEGSKA (reference sequence). The CDR3 runs 13 residues. Trimming shortened V by 5 bases and J by 2 bases, and 10 bases separated the two germline ends.

The chain recombines TRBV6-2 or TRBV6-3 with TRBJ2-7; D remains ambiguous. CDR1 is MNHEY, CDR2 SVGEGT, per germline. V lost 5 bases, J lost 3 bases, and 14 bases lay in between. The CDR3 contains 14 residues. CDR3 protein: CASSQSLGYYEQYF. The CDR3 DNA sequence: TGTGCCAGCAGTCAAAGCCTCGGATACTACGAGCAGTACTTC.

The chain joins TRBV7-6 to TRBJ2-3, with TRBD2 as a possible D gene (6 bases). The germline V gene encodes CDR1 SGHVS and CDR2 FNYEAQ. The CDR3 extends over 14 amino acids. The germline V and J ends were trimmed by 3 bases and 4 bases, with 11 bases remaining between them. CDR3 coding DNA: TGTGCCAGCAGCTTGGGGACTTACTCAGATACGCAGTATTTT. It specifies CASSLGTYSDTQYF.

Written as DNA, the CDR3 is TGTGCCAGAAGCTCGTCAAGGCAGTACTTC. Translated: CARSSSRQYF. The chain combines TRBV5-3 with TRBJ2-7; D is ambiguous. TRBV5-3 is an ORF, and what it does is uncertain. The CDR3 spans 10 residues. V lost 3 bases and J lost 9, with 7 bases in between.

V and J are TRBV5-1 and TRBJ1-2; D remains ambiguous. The CDR3 extends over 13 amino acids. The V end lost 0 bases, the J end lost 5 bases, and 8 bases lay between the germline ends. CDR1 and CDR2 from the germline V gene are SGHRS and YFSETQ. CDR3 in amino acids: CASSLDSAYGYTF. CDR3 sequence (DNA): TGCGCCAGCAGCTTGGACAGCGCTTATGGCTACACCTTC.

The CDR3 spells CASMLQVDNEQFF. Here the CDR3 DNA reads TGTGCCAGCATGCTACAGGTTGACAATGAGCAGTTCTTC. The V call is TRBV7-6, the J call TRBJ2-1; tentative D call: TRBD1 (5 bases). V lost 7 bases, J lost 5 bases, and 12 bases lay in between. CDR1 and CDR2 (germline): SGHVS, FNYEAQ. This CDR3 has 13 amino acids.

Only a few counts were recorded for this clonotype. The rearrangement links TRBV7-2 to TRBJ1-2, with D possibly TRBD1 on 6 matching bases. Trimming removed 0 bases at V and 7 bases at J, with 18 bases between. This CDR3 has 16 residues. The germline V gene has CDR1 SGHTA and CDR2 FQGNSA. CDR3 in amino acids: CASSLARSAQGGGYTF. For the CDR3, the DNA is TGTGCCAGCAGCTTAGCGAGGTCAGCACAGGGTGGTGGCTACACCTTC.

The rearrangement links TRBV20-1 to TRBJ1-4; possibly TRBD1 for D (6 bases). Trimming left V 5 bases short and J 5 bases short, with 15 bases between. Germline V gene sequence: CDR1 DFQATT, CDR2 SNEGSKA (reference sequence). This CDR3 contains 14 residues. CDR3 in amino acids: CSAYPGHGNEKLFF. CDR3 in DNA: TGCAGTGCTTACCCGGGACACGGCAATGAAAAACTGTTTTTT.

The V and J genes are TRBV20-1 and TRBJ2-2; D gene uncertain. The CDR3 length is 13 residues. Germline V CDR1 and CDR2: DFQATT, SNEGSKA (reference sequence). The V end was cut by 3 bases, the J end by 1 base, with 6 bases between. The CDR3 DNA reads as TGCAGTGCTAGTTCGGGGAACACCGGGGAGCTGTTTTTT. As protein: CSASSGNTGELFF.

CDR3 coding DNA: TGTGCCAGCAGCTTAGGGGGACTAGCGGGAGTCGGCGGATATACGCAGTATTTT. Translation: CASSLGGLAGVGGYTQYF. The genes are TRBV7-6 and TRBJ2-3; TRBD2 aligns across 14 bases. The CDR3 covers 18 residues. V was clipped by 1 base and J by 7 bases; unmatched bases: 10. Germline loops: CDR1 SGHVS, CDR2 FNYEAQ.

This clonotype was seen ten or more times. The chain carries TRBV12-3 or TRBV12-4 and TRBJ1-1; D call uncertain. Trimming cost V 8 bases and J 1 base, with 5 bases left between them. CDR3 length: 11 residues. The CDR3 is CASLTNTEAFF. The DNA of the CDR3 is TGTGCCAGCCTAACGAACACTGAAGCTTTCTTT.

This chain links TRBV4-1 with TRBJ2-5; 8 bases match TRBD2. The CDR3 sequence is 16 residues long. Germline V lookup: CDR1 MGHRA, CDR2 YSYEKL. The V segment lost 4 bases and the J segment 0 bases; nucleotides outside the gene matches: 7. CDR3 DNA sequence: TGCGCCAGCAGCCGAAGCGGGGGCAGGTACCAAGAGACCCAGTACTTC. Encoded protein: CASSRSGGRYQETQYF.

This chain connects TRBV21-1 to TRBJ2-3; TRBD2 was called by the table and not checked on the DNA. TRBV21-1 is a pseudogene locus. This CDR3 spans 18 amino acids. The CDR3 region has the DNA TGTGCCAGCAGCACCCAGATCAGACTAGCGGGAATCACAGATACGCAGTATTTT. Protein sequence: CASSTQIRLAGITDTQYF.

The chain joins TRBV18 to TRBJ1-1, with 7 bases fitting TRBD1. The V segment lost 4 bases and the J segment 5 bases; nucleotides outside the gene matches: 13. This CDR3 region has 16 residues. Germline lookup yields CDR1 KGHSH and CDR2 LQKENI. CDR3 residues: CASSLNPTGRGTEAFF. The CDR3 DNA reads as TGTGCCAGCTCACTCAACCCGACAGGGAGGGGTACTGAAGCTTTCTTT.

This sequence joins TRBV10-3 and TRBJ2-3; 13 bases map to TRBD2. Germline loops: CDR1 ENHRY, CDR2 SYGVKD. V gave up 0 bases and J gave up 0 bases; unmatched junction bases: 6. The CDR3 runs 19 residues. CDR3 nucleotide sequence: TGTGCCATCAGTGAGTCCTGGACTAGCGGGGGCCTCAGCACAGATACGCAGTATTTT. Protein sequence: CAISESWTSGGLSTDTQYF.

This clonotype has only a few counts. CDR3 region: CASSRLAGDTGELFF. For the CDR3, the DNA is TGTGCCAGCAGTAGGTTAGCGGGGGACACCGGGGAGCTGTTTTTT. The rearrangement joins TRBV27 to TRBJ2-2; 9 bases are shared with TRBD2. Germline CDR1 is MNHEY and CDR2 is SMNVEV (reference sequence). V shed 5 bases and J 3 bases; nucleotides not matched to a gene: 4. CDR3 length equals 15 residues.

The chain links TRBV7-9 to TRBJ2-1, with D tentatively TRBD2 (6 bases). V lost 5 bases, J lost 8 bases, and 19 bases lay in between. The CDR3 covers 15 residues. Germline CDR1 SEHNR, CDR2 FQNEAQ (reference sequence). The CDR3 spells CASSLPPGLRHEQFF. The CDR3 bases are TGTGCCAGCAGCCTCCCCCCGGGACTCCGGCATGAGCAGTTCTTC.

V usage is TRBV20-1 and J usage is TRBJ1-1; TRBD1 might be the D (6 bases). The V gene's germline CDR1 is DFQATT and CDR2 SNEGSKA (reference sequence). This CDR3 is 15 amino acids long. The CDR3 DNA is TGCACCCGAGGGGGGGCAGAGATCATGAACACTGAAGCTTTCTTT. Translation: CTRGGAEIMNTEAFF.

This rearrangement joins TRBV5-1 to TRBJ2-7; D unclear. The CDR3 is 16 amino acids. Trimming left V 4 bases short and J 2 bases short, with 19 bases between. Germline lookup yields CDR1 SGHRS and CDR2 YFSETQ. The CDR3 reads CASSGSGQALPYEQYF. CDR3 coding DNA: TGCGCCAGCAGCGGGTCCGGCCAGGCGTTGCCCTACGAGCAGTACTTC.

V gene TRBV5-1 combines with J gene TRBJ1-5, with TRBD1 matching 9 bases. The CDR3 sequence is 15 residues long. Germline V CDR1 and CDR2: SGHRS, YFSETQ. Trimming cost V 4 bases and J 7 bases; bases outside gene matches: 9. The CDR3 sequence: CASSRTGEERQPQHF. CDR3 nucleotide sequence: TGCGCCAGCAGCCGGACAGGGGAGGAAAGACAGCCCCAGCATTTT.